These 3 T cell receptor beta chains came from one sample sequenced in a study of blood T cell repertoires in COVID-19. Some clones are missing from TCRdb's copy, which holds only in-frame ones; the method was immunoSEQ multiplex PCR. The data contain fewer than 350,000 clones, around 86% of them singletons. Sequences were obtained from PBMCs or T cells enriched from blood (not recorded which). The receptors were sampled from a man in his sixties who had recovered from COVID-19.

The genes are TRBV7-8 and TRBJ1-2; 10 nucleotides align to TRBD1. J lost 4 bases, V lost 3 bases, and 14 bases had no gene match. Germline V gene sequence: CDR1 SGHVS, CDR2 FQNEAQ. CDR3 length equals 18 residues. CDR3 sequence (DNA): TGTGCCAGCAGCTTCGGTCTAGGGACAGGGGAAAAGGCCTATGGCTACACCTTC. Protein sequence: CASSFGLGTGEKAYGYTF.

The chain couples TRBV9 to TRBJ1-1; a weak D match, TRBD1 (5 bases). This CDR3 is built from 14 residues. Germline loops: CDR1 SGDLS, CDR2 YYNGEE. Trimming stripped 3 bases from V and 1 base from J, with 10 bases between. In nucleotides, the CDR3 is TGTGCCAGCAGCGCCAGACAGTCGAACACTGAAGCTTTCTTT. The encoded protein is CASSARQSNTEAFF.

This chain's CDR3 is CASGRQGASDTEAFF. The CDR3 DNA reads TGTGCCAGCGGACGACAGGGGGCGTCGGACACTGAAGCTTTCTTT. V and J are TRBV6-5 and TRBJ1-1; 10 bases are a match to TRBD1. The length of the CDR3 is 15 residues. The V and J ends lost 8 bases and 3 bases, in that order; junction bases with no gene match: 9. CDR1 MNHEY and CDR2 SVGAGI come from the germline V gene.